This T cell receptor beta chain was sequenced during a study of blood T cells in healthy people across ages. Study outcomes and limitations: The study found more naive CD4+ cells and higher diversity in long-lived than aged donors.

In its sample, this clonotype was seen many times. Its antigen is not known. Together with a sample-barcoded 5' primer, a J-beta primer mix was included in a second PCR lasting 7 to 11 cycles. Every molecule of cDNA carried a tag from a template-switch adaptor with 12 random nucleotides. TCRdb fed the 5' RACE reads into MiXCR, producing one record per CDR3 protein. Of around 1,700,000 distinct CDR3 sequences listed, 28% were seen once; the top ten hold 7.7%. This CDR3 comprises 17 residues. The germline CDR1 and CDR2 sequences are MNHEY and SVGAGI. J was trimmed by 9 bases and V by 6 bases; bases with no gene match: 20.

Sequenced material: blood. This sequence was found in a woman aged 25 to 39 in good health. The chain is built from TRBV6-5 and TRBJ2-4, with 7 bases matching TRBD1. The CDR3: CASSPSLSRATGSIQYF. CDR3 DNA sequence: TGTGCCAGCAGCCCCAGCCTGTCGCGGGCGACAGGGAGCATTCAGTACTTC.